These 20 T cell receptor beta chains were all obtained from the same sample, sequenced in a study of blood T cells in healthy people across ages. A second PCR, run for roughly 7 to 12 cycles, used a sample-barcoded 5' primer plus a J-beta primer mix. Using its own MiXCR run on the 5' RACE reads, TCRdb lists one record per CDR3 protein. The table lists roughly 680,000 distinct CDR3 sequences, more than 40% of them singletons. Sequencing input: blood. The receptors derive from a woman aged 55-70 years in good health.

This chain joins TRBV29-1 and TRBJ1-2; a weak D match, TRBD1 (5 bases). Trimming stripped 4 bases from V and 2 bases from J, with 14 bases between. This CDR3 has 14 amino acids. Germline V gene sequence: CDR1 SQVTM, CDR2 ANQGSEA. This CDR3 is CSVVTGTVNYGYTF. The CDR3 DNA sequence: TGCAGCGTTGTAACGGGGACGGTGAACTATGGCTACACCTTC.

This clonotype occurred a few times. The rearrangement joins TRBV11-2 to TRBJ1-2; D perhaps matches TRBD1 (5 bases). The CDR3 is 14 amino acids. CDR1 SGHAT and CDR2 FQNNGV come from the germline V gene. V was shortened by 3 bases and J by 4 bases, with 12 bases between the two germline ends. Here the CDR3 DNA reads TGTGCCAGCAGCTTCGGCCAGGGCTTCTATGGCTACACCTTC. Translation: CASSFGQGFYGYTF.

This clonotype was observed a few times. V is TRBV4-2 and J is TRBJ1-1; 9 nucleotides match TRBD1. This CDR3 spans 15 amino acids. The V gene end was trimmed by 0 bases and the J gene end by 10 bases; junction bases not matched to a gene: 9. Germline CDR1 and CDR2: LGHNA and YNFKEQ. The CDR3 here is CASSQDPGQGRRAFF. In nucleotides, the CDR3 is TGTGCCAGCAGCCAAGATCCCGGACAGGGGCGCCGAGCTTTCTTT.

The chain has TRBV7-2 and TRBJ2-7, with D possibly matching TRBD1 (6 bases). V was clipped by 9 bases and J by 6 bases, with 18 bases between them. Germline V gene sequence: CDR1 SGHTA, CDR2 FQGNSA. The CDR3 spans 13 residues. The CDR3 region is CASSNRVNCEQYF. CDR3 sequence (DNA): TGTGCCAGTTCAAACAGGGTTAACTGCGAGCAGTACTTC.

Points on this clonotype: A read error may account for a junction end that differs from germline. The rearrangement joins TRBV20-1 to TRBJ2-2, with 9 positions matching TRBD2. There are 17 residues in the CDR3. Per germline, CDR1 DFQATT and CDR2 SNEGSKA (reference sequence). In DNA form, the CDR3 reads TGCGGTGCTAGAGATCCGTCTAGCGGGACGAACACCGGGGAGCTGTTTTTT. Translated: CGARDPSSGTNTGELFF.

As regards this clonotype: In this CDR3 the conserved last residue, phenylalanine or tryptophan, is missing, so a read error is likely. The CDR3, as DNA: TGCGCCAGCAGCTTGGGGGCCCGGTACCAAGAGACCCAGTACGTC. It specifies CASSLGARYQETQYV. The chain has TRBV5-1 and TRBJ2-5; no clear D. The V end was cut by 0 bases, the J end by 0 bases, with 9 bases between. The CDR3 loop spans 15 amino acids. Germline CDR1 reads SGHRS; CDR2 reads YFSETQ.

The V and J genes are TRBV12-3 or TRBV12-4 and TRBJ2-1, with 8 bases fitting TRBD1. This CDR3 spans 13 amino acids. The V gene end was trimmed by 10 bases and the J gene end by 10 bases; junction bases not matched to a gene: 12. The CDR3 nucleotides read TGTGCCAACAGCAACTCAGGGGGCCGCGAGCAGTTCTTC. Protein product: CANSNSGGREQFF.

In this sample, this clonotype turned up a few times. At one end the junction does not follow the germline gene, possibly because of a read error. The chain carries TRBV7-7 and TRBJ2-1; TRBD2 aligns across 9 bases. CDR1 and CDR2 from the germline V gene are SSHAT and FNYEAQ (reference sequence). The CDR3 loop spans 16 amino acids. DNA for the CDR3: TGTGCTAGCAGCAGAACCCCGGGACTAGCCAGTAGTGAGCAGTTCTTC. This translates into CASSRTPGLASSEQFF.

This rearrangement joins TRBV29-1 to TRBJ2-1, with D maybe TRBD2 (6 bases). The closer fit of TRBJ2-7 to the DNA end suggests the J call may be wrong. CDR3 length equals 12 residues. Germline V lookup: CDR1 SQVTM, CDR2 ANQGSEA. In DNA form, the CDR3 reads TGCAGCGTTGATTCCGGGGGTTGGGAGCAGTACTTC. Its protein product is CSVDSGGWEQYF.

The chain uses TRBV28 and TRBJ2-7; 8 bases are shared with TRBD2. The CDR3 loop spans 16 amino acids. Germline values: CDR1 MDHEN, CDR2 SYDVKM. Unmatched junction bases numbered 15, after V lost 7 bases and J lost 4 bases. CDR3 in amino acids: CASKSSGRVWRYEQYF. The DNA for the CDR3 is TGTGCCAGCAAATCCAGCGGGAGAGTCTGGAGGTACGAGCAGTACTTC.

This chain connects TRBV20-1 to TRBJ2-7; D remains ambiguous. Trimming stripped 3 bases from V and 6 bases from J, with 12 bases between. Germline V gene lookup returns CDR1 DFQATT and CDR2 SNEGSKA (reference sequence). This CDR3 has 12 residues. The CDR3 is CSASKGFPEQYF. Written as DNA, the CDR3 is TGCAGTGCTAGTAAGGGTTTTCCCGAGCAGTACTTC.

This sequence joins TRBV5-6 and TRBJ2-7; tentatively, D is TRBD2 (5 bases). Per germline, CDR1 SGHDT and CDR2 YYEEEE. Trimming stripped 7 bases from V and 3 bases from J, with 17 bases between. CDR3 size: 14 residues. CDR3 residues: CASGRDYQIYEQYF. The CDR3 coding sequence is TGTGCCAGCGGCCGAGACTACCAAATCTACGAGCAGTACTTC.

This clonotype has a handful of counts. J is TRBJ2-7 and V is TRBV7-2, with D perhaps given as TRBD1 or TRBD2 (5 bases each). The CDR3 is made up of 15 amino acids. Germline-derived CDR1 and CDR2 are SGHTA and FQGNSA. V lost 5 bases to trimming and J lost 2 bases, with 16 bases between them. The CDR3 DNA reads TGTGCCAGCAGCCCCGTTGGGACCGCGACCTACGAGCAGTACTTC. This encodes CASSPVGTATYEQYF.

CDR3 nucleotide sequence: TGTGCCAGCAGTTACGGAGGTAGCTACACAGATACGCAGTATTTT. Translating it yields CASSYGGSYTDTQYF. This chain connects TRBV6-5 to TRBJ2-3; a weak D match, TRBD2 (5 bases). The CDR3 sequence is 15 residues long. Germline CDR1 reads MNHEY; CDR2 reads SVGAGI. Trimming took off 2 bases at V and 2 bases at J, with 11 bases between the two ends.

The sample holds a few counts of this clonotype. The V and J genes are TRBV29-1 and TRBJ2-3, with TRBD1 matching over 7 bases. The V and J ends lost 6 bases and 7 bases, in that order; junction bases with no gene match: 13. In germline, CDR1 is SQVTM, CDR2 ANQGSEA. The CDR3 length is 14 residues. The CDR3 nucleotides read TGCAGCGTCGACCGGGACAGTAGTTTAAATACGCAGTATTTT. Residues: CSVDRDSSLNTQYF.

V is TRBV12-3 or TRBV12-4 and J is TRBJ1-1, with 8 nucleotides matching TRBD1. Losses at the gene ends were 5 bases for V and 0 bases for J; bases not matched to a gene: 5. CDR3 size: 15 residues. The CDR3 loop is CASSKWDRLNTEAFF. In nucleotides, the CDR3 is TGTGCCAGCAGTAAGTGGGACAGGCTGAACACTGAAGCTTTCTTT.

CDR3 DNA sequence: TGCAGTGCTGAAATAACAGATACGCAGTATTTT. Translation gives CSAEITDTQYF. This chain uses TRBV20-1 with TRBJ2-3; D is unclear. Germline CDR1 reads DFQATT; CDR2 reads SNEGSKA (reference sequence). The CDR3 runs 11 residues. Deletions cut 5 bases from V and 3 bases from J, with 6 bases between.

The chain couples TRBV24-1 to TRBJ2-2; TRBD1 agrees at 9 bases. CDR1 KGHDR and CDR2 SFDVKD come from the germline V gene. The CDR3 spans 16 residues. The trim removed 4 bases at V and 4 bases at J, leaving 6 bases unmatched. The CDR3 region is CATSDKTGGFTGELFF. In DNA form, the CDR3 reads TGTGCCACCAGTGACAAGACAGGGGGTTTCACCGGGGAGCTGTTTTTT.

This clonotype was picked up a small number of times. The rearrangement uses TRBV7-9 and TRBJ1-2; 7 nucleotides agree with TRBD1. The CDR3 is 13 residues long. V lost 5 bases to trimming and J lost 9 bases; unmatched junction nucleotides: 9. CDR1 and CDR2 (germline): SEHNR, FQNEAQ (reference sequence). CDR3 sequence: CASSGRTGWRYTF. The CDR3 nucleotides are TGTGCCAGCAGCGGGAGGACAGGCTGGCGCTACACCTTC.

The CDR3 DNA reads as TGTGCCAGCAGCATAGACGGCCCCTATGGCTACACCTTC. Translated, it gives CASSIDGPYGYTF. The chain is built from TRBV7-9 and TRBJ1-2; D call uncertain. The V and J ends lost 5 bases and 4 bases respectively, with 11 bases between them. Germline CDR1 reads SEHNR; CDR2 reads FQNEAQ (reference sequence). This CDR3 is built from 13 residues. The full variable domain, with the rest looked up from reference TRBV7-9 and TRBJ1-2, is DTGVSQNPRHKITKRGQNVTFRCDPISEHNRLYWYRQTLGQGPEFLTYFQNEAQLEKSRLLSDRFSAERPKGSFSTLEIQRTEQGDSAMYLCASSIDGPYGYTFGSGTRLTVV.